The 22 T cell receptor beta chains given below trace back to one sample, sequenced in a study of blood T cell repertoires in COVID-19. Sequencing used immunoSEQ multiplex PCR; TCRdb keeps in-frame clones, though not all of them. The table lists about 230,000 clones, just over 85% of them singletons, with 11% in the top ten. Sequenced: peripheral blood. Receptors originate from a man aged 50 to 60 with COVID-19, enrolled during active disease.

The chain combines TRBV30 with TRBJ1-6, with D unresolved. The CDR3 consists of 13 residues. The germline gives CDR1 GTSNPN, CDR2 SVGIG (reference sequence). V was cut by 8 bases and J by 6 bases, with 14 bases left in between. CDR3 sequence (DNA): TGTGCCGTCGGGAAGGGATTTAATTCACCCCTCCACTTT. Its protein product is CAVGKGFNSPLHF.

The CDR3 DNA reads as TGTGCCAGCAGCTTAGGGCAGGGTAACGAAAAACTGTTTTTT. It specifies CASSLGQGNEKLFF. The V gene is TRBV7-2, the J gene TRBJ1-4, with D possibly being TRBD1 (5 bases). The CDR3 covers 14 residues. Trimming took off 1 base at V and 8 bases at J, with 11 bases between the two ends. The germline V gene has CDR1 SGHTA and CDR2 FQGNSA.

CDR3 nucleotides: TGTGCCAGCAGTTTAATCTCAGGCACTGAAGCTTTCTTT. It encodes CASSLISGTEAFF. The chain is built from TRBV6-2 or TRBV6-3 and TRBJ1-1; D uncertain. The CDR3 runs to 13 residues. The germline CDR1 and CDR2 sequences are MNHEY and SVGEGT. The ends were cut back, 4 bases at V and 4 bases at J, with 10 bases in the middle.

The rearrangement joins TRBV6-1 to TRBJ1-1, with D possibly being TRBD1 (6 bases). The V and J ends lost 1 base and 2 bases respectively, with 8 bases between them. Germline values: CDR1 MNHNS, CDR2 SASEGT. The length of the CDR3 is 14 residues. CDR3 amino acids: CASSEGTDNTEAFF. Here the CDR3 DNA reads TGTGCCAGCAGTGAAGGGACAGATAACACTGAAGCTTTCTTT.

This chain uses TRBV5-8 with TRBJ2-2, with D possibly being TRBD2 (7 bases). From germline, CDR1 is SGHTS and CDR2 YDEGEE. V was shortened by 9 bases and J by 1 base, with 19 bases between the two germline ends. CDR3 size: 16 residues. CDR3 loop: CAIPRGLAVNTGELFF. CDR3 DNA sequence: TGTGCCATTCCGCGGGGGCTAGCGGTGAACACCGGGGAGCTGTTTTTT.

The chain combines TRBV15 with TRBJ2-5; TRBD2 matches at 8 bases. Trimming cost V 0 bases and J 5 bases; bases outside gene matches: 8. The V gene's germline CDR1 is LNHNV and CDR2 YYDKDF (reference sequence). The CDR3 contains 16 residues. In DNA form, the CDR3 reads TGTGCCACCAGCAGAGATCAGTTGCGGGGGGAGGAGACCCAGTACTTC. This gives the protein CATSRDQLRGEETQYF.

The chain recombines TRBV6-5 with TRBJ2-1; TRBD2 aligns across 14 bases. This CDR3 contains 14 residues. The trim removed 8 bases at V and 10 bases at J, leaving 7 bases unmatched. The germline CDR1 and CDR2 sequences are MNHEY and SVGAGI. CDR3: CASVRLAGGPEQFF. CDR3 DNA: TGTGCCAGCGTCAGACTAGCGGGGGGGCCGGAGCAGTTCTTC.

The CDR3 here is CASRGQGAAKNIQYF. In DNA form, the CDR3 reads TGTGCCAGCAGGGGTCAGGGGGCAGCCAAAAACATTCAGTACTTC. The chain carries TRBV6-6 and TRBJ2-4; 8 bases line up with TRBD1. J gave up 0 bases and V 6 bases, and 4 bases lay outside the gene matches. Germline V gene lookup returns CDR1 MNHNY and CDR2 SVGAGI (reference sequence). The CDR3 has 15 amino acids.

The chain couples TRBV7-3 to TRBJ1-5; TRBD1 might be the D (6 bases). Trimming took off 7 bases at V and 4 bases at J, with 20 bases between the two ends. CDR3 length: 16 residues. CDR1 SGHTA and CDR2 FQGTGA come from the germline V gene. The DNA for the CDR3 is TGTGCCAGCACCACAAGAGGGGGTCTGGAAAATCAGCCCCAGCATTTT. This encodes CASTTRGGLENQPQHF.

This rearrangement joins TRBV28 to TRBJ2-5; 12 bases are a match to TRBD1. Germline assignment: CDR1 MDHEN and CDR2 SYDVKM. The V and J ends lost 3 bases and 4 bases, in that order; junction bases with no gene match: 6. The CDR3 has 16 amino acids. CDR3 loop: CASSFGGQGAGETQYF. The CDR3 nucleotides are TGTGCCAGCAGTTTCGGGGGACAGGGGGCTGGAGAGACCCAGTACTTC.

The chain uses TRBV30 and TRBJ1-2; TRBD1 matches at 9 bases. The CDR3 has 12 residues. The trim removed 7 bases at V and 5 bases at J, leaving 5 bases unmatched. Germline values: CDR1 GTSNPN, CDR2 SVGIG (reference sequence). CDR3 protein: CASGQGLYGYTF. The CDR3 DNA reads TGTGCCTCTGGACAGGGGCTTTATGGCTACACCTTC.

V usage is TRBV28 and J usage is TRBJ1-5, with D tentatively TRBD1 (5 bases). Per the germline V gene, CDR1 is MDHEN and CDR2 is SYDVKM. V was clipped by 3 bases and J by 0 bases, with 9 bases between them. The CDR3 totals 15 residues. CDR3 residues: CASSLGGISNQPQHF. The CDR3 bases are TGTGCCAGCAGTTTGGGGGGTATTAGCAATCAGCCCCAGCATTTT.

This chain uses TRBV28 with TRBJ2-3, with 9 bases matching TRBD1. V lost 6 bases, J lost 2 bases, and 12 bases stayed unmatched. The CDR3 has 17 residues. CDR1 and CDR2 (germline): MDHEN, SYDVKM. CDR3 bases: TGTGCCAGCAGACCTTGGGGGGGACAGGGACCCACAGATACGCAGTATTTT. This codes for CASRPWGGQGPTDTQYF.

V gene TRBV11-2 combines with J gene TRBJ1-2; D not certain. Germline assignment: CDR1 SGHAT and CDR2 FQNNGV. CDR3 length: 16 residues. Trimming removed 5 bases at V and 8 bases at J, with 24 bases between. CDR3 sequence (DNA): TGTGCCAGCAGCCAAGACGGCGGCATGTCCCTCGGCGGCTACACCTTC. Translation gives CASSQDGGMSLGGYTF.

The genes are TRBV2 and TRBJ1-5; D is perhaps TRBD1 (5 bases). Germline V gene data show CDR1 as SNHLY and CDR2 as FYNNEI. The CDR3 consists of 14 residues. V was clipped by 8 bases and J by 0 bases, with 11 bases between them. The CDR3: CASAVGVSNQPQHF. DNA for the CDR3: TGTGCCAGCGCTGTAGGGGTTAGCAATCAGCCCCAGCATTTT.

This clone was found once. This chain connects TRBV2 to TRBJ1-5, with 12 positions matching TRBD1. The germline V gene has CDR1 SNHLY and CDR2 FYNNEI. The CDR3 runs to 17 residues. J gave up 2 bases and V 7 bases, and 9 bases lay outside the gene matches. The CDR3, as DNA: TGTGCCAGCAACCGGGACAGGGGGCCTTCGGGCAATCAGCCCCAGCATTTT. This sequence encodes CASNRDRGPSGNQPQHF.

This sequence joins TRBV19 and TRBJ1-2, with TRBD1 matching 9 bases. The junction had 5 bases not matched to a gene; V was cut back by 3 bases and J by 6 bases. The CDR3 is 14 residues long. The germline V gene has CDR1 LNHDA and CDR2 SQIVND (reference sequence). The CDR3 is CASSMTGGEHGYTF. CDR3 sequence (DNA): TGTGCCAGTAGTATGACAGGGGGAGAGCATGGCTACACCTTC.

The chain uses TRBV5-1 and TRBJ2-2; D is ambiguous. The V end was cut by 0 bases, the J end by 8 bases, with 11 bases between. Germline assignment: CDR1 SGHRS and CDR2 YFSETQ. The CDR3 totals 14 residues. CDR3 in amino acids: CASSLAQGGGELFF. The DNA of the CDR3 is TGCGCCAGCAGCTTGGCTCAAGGCGGAGGGGAGCTGTTTTTT.

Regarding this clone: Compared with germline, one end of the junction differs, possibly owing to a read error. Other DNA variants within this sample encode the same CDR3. For the CDR3, the DNA is TGTGCCAGCTGTGAAGCGGGGAGGGGGGCGGGGGAGACCCAGTACTTC. Protein product: CASCEAGRGAGETQYF. The chain recombines TRBV6-1 with TRBJ2-5, with TRBD2 as a possible D gene (7 bases). This CDR3 has 16 amino acids. Germline V gene lookup returns CDR1 MNHNS and CDR2 SASEGT.

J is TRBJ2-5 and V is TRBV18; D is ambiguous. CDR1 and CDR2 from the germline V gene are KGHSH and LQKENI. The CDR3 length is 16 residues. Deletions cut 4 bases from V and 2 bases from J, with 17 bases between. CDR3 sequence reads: CASSLLPPREQETQYF. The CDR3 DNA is TGTGCCAGCTCACTACTCCCCCCTAGAGAACAAGAGACCCAGTACTTC. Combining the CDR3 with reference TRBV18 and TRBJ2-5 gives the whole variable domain NAGVMQNPRHLVRRRGQEARLRCSPMKGHSHVYWYRQLPEEGLKFMVYLQKENIIDESGMPKERFSAEFPKEGPSILRIQQVVRGDSAAYFCASSLLPPREQETQYFGPGTRLLVL.

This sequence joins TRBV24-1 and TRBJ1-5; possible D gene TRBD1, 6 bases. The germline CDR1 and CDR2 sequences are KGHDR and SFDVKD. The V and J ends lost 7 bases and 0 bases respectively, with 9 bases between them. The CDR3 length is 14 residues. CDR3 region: CATSAGVSNQPQHF. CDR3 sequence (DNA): TGTGCCACCAGCGCAGGGGTTAGCAATCAGCCCCAGCATTTT.

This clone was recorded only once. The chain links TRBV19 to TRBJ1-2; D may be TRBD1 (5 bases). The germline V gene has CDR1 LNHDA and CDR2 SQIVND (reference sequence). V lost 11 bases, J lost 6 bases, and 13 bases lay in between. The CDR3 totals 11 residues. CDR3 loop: CALGGVDGYTF. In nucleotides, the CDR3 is TGTGCCCTGGGGGGAGTGGATGGCTACACCTTC. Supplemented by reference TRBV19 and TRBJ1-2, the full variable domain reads DGGITQSPKYLFRKEGQNVTLSCEQNLNHDAMYWYRQDPGQGLRLIYYSQIVNDFQKGDIAEGYSVSREKKESFPLTVTSAQKNPTAFYLCALGGVDGYTFGSGTRLTVV.